The T cell receptor (beta chain) described here comes from a study of CD8 T cells in ankylosing spondylitis. A single record per CDR3 protein comes from TCRdb applying MiXCR to the 5' RACE reads. The sample has 150,000 to 200,000 distinct CDR3 sequences, under 35% seen once. This clonotype was seen a few times. CDR3 length: 12 residues. The germline CDR1 and CDR2 sequences are SNHLY and FYNNEI. With 6 bases removed from V and 2 bases from J, the gap between germline ends came to 7 bases. The sequenced sample consisted of synovial fluid, either unsorted or a sorted T cell fraction (not recorded which). The TCR originated in a male donor with ankylosing spondylitis. This chain uses TRBV2 with TRBJ1-2; the D is unclear. DNA for the CDR3: TGTGCCAGCAGGGGCAAGAACTATGGCTACACCTTC. It codes for CASRGKNYGYTF.